This TCR beta chain was captured by sequencing in a study of blood T cell repertoires in COVID-19. The data were produced by immunoSEQ multiplex PCR, yet TCRdb's version contains in-frame clones alone and is incomplete. The table shows 68,000 or so clones, with about 82% occurring only once. The germline gives CDR1 SGHRS, CDR2 YFSETQ. This CDR3 spans 14 amino acids. J was trimmed by 1 base and V by 3 bases; bases with no gene match: 3. This chain connects TRBV5-1 to TRBJ1-1, with 7 nucleotides matching TRBD1. This TCR came from a human donor in a cohort sampled during active COVID-19. Sequencing input: peripheral blood. The CDR3 DNA follows: TGCGCCAGCAGCTGGGGGACAGAGAACACTGAAGCTTTCTTT. Encoded protein: CASSWGTENTEAFF.